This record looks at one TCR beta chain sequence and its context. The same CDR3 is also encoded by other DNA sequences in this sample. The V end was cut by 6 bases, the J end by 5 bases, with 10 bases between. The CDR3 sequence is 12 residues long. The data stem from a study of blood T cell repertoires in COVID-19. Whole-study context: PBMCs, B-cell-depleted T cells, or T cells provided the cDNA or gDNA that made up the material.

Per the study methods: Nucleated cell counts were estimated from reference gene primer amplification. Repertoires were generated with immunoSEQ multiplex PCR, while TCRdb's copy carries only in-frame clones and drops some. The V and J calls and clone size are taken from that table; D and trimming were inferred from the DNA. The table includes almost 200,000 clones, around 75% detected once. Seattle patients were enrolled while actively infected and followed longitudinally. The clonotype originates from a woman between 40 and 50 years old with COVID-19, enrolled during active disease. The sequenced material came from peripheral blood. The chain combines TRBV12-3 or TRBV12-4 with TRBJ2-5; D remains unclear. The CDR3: CASSPLGETQYF. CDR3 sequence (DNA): TGTGCCAGCAGCCCCCTCGGGGAGACCCAGTACTTC.